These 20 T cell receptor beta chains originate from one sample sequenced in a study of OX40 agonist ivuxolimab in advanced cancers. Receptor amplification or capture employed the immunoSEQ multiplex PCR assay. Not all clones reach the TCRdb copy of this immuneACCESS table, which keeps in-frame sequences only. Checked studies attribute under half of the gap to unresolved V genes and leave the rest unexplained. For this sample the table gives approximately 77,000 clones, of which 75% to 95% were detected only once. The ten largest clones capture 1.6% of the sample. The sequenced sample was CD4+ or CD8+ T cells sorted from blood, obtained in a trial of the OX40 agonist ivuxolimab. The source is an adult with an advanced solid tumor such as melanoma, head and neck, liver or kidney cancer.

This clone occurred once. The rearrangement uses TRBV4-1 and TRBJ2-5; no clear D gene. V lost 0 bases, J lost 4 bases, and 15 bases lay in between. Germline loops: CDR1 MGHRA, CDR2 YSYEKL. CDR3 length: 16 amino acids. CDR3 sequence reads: CASSQDFSGSLETQYF. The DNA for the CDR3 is TGCGCCAGCAGCCAAGATTTTTCGGGCAGCCTAGAGACCCAGTACTTC.

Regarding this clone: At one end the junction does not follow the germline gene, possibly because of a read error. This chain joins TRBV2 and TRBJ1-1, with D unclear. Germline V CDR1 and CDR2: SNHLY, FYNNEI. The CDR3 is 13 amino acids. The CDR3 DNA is TGTGCCAGCAGCTGGAACCCGAACTCTGAAGCTTTCTTT. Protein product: CASSWNPNSEAFF.

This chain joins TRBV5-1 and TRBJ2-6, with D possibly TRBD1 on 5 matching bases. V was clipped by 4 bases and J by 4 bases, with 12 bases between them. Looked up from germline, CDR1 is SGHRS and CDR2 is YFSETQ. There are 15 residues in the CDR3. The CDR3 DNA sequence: TGCGCCAGCAGCCCTCAGGGTGCGGGGGCCAACGTCCTGACTTTC. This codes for CASSPQGAGANVLTF.

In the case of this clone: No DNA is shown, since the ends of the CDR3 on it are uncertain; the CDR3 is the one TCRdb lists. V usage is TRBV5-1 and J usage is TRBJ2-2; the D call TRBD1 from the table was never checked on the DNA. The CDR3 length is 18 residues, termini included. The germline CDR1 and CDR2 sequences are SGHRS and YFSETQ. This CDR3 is CASSLRGTGGLRAGELFF.

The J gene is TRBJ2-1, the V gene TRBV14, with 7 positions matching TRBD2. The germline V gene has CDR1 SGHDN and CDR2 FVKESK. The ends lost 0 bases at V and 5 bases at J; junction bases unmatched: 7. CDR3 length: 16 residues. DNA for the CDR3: TGTGCCAGCAGCCAAGAAAGGGGCGGGAGCAACAATGAGCAGTTCTTC. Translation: CASSQERGGSNNEQFF.

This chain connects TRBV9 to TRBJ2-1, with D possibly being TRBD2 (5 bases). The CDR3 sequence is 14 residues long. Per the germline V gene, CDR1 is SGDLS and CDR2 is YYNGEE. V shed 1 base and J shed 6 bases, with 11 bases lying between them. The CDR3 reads CASSVRATSNEQFF. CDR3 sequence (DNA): TGTGCCAGCAGCGTAAGGGCCACTAGCAATGAGCAGTTCTTC.

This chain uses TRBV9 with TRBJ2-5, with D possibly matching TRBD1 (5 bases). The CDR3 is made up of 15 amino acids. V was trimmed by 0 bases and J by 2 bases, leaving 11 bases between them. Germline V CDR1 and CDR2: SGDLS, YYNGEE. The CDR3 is CASSVAPQVQETQYF. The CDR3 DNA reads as TGTGCCAGCAGCGTAGCTCCACAGGTTCAAGAGACCCAGTACTTC.

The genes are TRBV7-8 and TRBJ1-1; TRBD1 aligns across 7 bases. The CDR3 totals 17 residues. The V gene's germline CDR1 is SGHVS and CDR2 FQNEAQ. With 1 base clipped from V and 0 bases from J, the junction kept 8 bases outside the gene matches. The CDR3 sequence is CASSLVAGGVVNTEAFF. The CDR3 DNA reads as TGTGCCAGCAGCTTAGTGGCAGGGGGTGTTGTGAACACTGAAGCTTTCTTT.

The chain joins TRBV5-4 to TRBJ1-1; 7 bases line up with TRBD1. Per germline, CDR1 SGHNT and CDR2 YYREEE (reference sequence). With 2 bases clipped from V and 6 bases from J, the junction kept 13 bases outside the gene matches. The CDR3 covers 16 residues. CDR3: CASSLSRGGQVAEAFF. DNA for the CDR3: TGTGCCAGCAGCTTATCTCGAGGGGGCCAGGTAGCTGAAGCTTTCTTT.

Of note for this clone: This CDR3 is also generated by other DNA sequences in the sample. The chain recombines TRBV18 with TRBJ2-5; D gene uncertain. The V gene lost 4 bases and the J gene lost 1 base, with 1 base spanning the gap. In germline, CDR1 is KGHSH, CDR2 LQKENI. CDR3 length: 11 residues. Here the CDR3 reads CASSLQETQYF. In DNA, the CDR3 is TGTGCCAGCTCACTCCAAGAGACCCAGTACTTC.

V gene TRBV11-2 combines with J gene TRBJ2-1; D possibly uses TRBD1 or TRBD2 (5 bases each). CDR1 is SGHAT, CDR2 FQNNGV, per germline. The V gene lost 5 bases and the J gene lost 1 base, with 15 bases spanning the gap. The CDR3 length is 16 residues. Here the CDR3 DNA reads TGTGCCAGCAGCGCAGGGACGCTCAAGTCCTACAATGAGCAGTTCTTC. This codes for CASSAGTLKSYNEQFF.

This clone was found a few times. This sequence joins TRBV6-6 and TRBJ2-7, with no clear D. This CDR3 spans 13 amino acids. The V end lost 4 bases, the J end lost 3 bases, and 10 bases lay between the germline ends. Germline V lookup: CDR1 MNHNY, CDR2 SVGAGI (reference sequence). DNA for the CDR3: TGTGCCAGCAGTTCCCTCACGGGCTACGAGCAGTACTTC. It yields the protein CASSSLTGYEQYF.

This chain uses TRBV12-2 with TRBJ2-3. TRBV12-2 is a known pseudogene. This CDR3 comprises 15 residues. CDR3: CASRLPGGHPYTQYF. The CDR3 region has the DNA TGTGCAAGTCGCCTCCCCGGGGGACACCCTTATACGCAGTATTTT.

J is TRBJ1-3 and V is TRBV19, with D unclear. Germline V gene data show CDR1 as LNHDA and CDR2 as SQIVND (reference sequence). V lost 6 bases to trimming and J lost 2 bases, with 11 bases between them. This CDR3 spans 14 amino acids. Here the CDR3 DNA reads TGTGCCAGTAGCCATGGGGTTACTGGAAACACCATATATTTT. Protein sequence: CASSHGVTGNTIYF.

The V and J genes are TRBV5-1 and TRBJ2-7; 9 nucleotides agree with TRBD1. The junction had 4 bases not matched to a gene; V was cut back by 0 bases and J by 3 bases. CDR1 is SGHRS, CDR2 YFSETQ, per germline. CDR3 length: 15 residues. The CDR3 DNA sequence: TGCGCCAGCAGCTTGGCCGGGACAGGGAGCTACGAGCAGTACTTC. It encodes CASSLAGTGSYEQYF.

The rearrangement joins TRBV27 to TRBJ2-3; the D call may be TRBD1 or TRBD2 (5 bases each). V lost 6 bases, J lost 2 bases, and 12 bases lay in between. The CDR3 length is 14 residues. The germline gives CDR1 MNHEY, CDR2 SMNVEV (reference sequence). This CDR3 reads CASRPGTVTDTQYF. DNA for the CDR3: TGTGCCAGCAGACCCGGGACGGTCACAGATACGCAGTATTTT.

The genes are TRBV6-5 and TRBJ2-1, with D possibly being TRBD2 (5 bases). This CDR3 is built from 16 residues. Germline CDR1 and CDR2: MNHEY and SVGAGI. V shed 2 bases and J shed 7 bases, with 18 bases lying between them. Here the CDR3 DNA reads TGTGCCAGCAGTTACGACGGGGTAACTGATGGGAATGAGCAGTTCTTC. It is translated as CASSYDGVTDGNEQFF.

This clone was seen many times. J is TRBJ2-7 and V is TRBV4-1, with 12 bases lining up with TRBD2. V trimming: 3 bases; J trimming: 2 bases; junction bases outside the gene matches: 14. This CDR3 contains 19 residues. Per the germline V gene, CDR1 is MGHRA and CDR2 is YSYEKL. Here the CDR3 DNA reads TGCGCCAGCAGCCAGGGATTGGTGATGAGGACTAGCGGGGCCTACGAGCAGTACTTC. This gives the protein CASSQGLVMRTSGAYEQYF.

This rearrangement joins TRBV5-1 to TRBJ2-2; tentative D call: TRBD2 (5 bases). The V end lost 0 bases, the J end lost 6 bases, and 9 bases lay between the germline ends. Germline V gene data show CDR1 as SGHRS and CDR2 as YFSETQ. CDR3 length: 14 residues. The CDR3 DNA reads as TGCGCCAGCAGCTTGGAAGAGGGTGCCGGGGAGCTGTTTTTT. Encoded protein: CASSLEEGAGELFF.

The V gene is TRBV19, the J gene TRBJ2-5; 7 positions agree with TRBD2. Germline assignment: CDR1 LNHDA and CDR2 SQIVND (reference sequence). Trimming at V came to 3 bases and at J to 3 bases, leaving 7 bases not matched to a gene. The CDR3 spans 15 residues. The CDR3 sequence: CASSIQGGKKETQYF. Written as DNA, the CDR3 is TGTGCCAGTAGTATTCAGGGAGGGAAAAAAGAGACCCAGTACTTC.